Listed here are 14 T cell receptor beta chains from one sample, sequenced in a study of T cells in Graves' hyperthyroidism and ophthalmopathy. Regions amplified from RNA transcripts were the TCR beta CDR3 regions. Using the HTBI primer set, a first-round RT-PCR was run on the TCR CDR3. TCRdb recomputed calls from the multiplex PCR reads with MiXCR, one row per CDR3 protein. The sample carries 370,000 or so distinct CDR3 sequences, about 13% recorded once. Sample: blood. All receptors come from a man in his thirties or forties with Graves' hyperthyroidism that later progressed to Graves' ophthalmopathy.

This clonotype has at least ten counts. This chain joins TRBV20-1 and TRBJ1-1, with D unresolved. This CDR3 spans 12 amino acids. The germline V gene encodes CDR1 DFQATT and CDR2 SNEGSKA (reference sequence). V was shortened by 5 bases and J by 2 bases, with 9 bases between the two germline ends. DNA for the CDR3: TGCAGTGCTTTAGGGAGTAACACTGAAGCTTTCTTT. This sequence encodes CSALGSNTEAFF.

This sequence joins TRBV12-3 or TRBV12-4 and TRBJ2-3; no firm D call. This CDR3 is built from 15 residues. V lost 5 bases and J lost 2, with 14 bases in between. The CDR3 bases are TGTGCCAGCAGTGCCCGGAGCAGCTACACAGATACGCAGTATTTT. Protein sequence: CASSARSSYTDTQYF.

The chain has TRBV29-1 and TRBJ2-4; D perhaps matches TRBD1 (6 bases). V was trimmed by 3 bases and J by 3 bases, leaving 12 bases between them. CDR3 length: 14 residues. Germline values: CDR1 SQVTM, CDR2 ANQGSEA. The CDR3 coding sequence is TGCAGCGTTGATTCAGGGGTGGGCAAAAACATTCAGTACTTC. It encodes CSVDSGVGKNIQYF.

CDR3 DNA sequence: TGTGCCAGTAACCCCGCAACTAATGAAAAACTGTTTTTT. Translating gives CASNPATNEKLFF. The chain uses TRBV19 and TRBJ1-4; no reliable D call. The germline CDR1 and CDR2 sequences are LNHDA and SQIVND (reference sequence). V was pared by 7 bases and J by 0 bases, with 6 bases between. The length of the CDR3 is 13 residues.

This clonotype was recorded many times. V usage is TRBV6-2 or TRBV6-3 and J usage is TRBJ1-1, with D unclear. The V end was cut by 8 bases, the J end by 0 bases, with 4 bases between. This CDR3 is 11 amino acids long. Germline lookup yields CDR1 MNHEY and CDR2 SVGEGT. CDR3: CASAMNTEAFF. The CDR3, as DNA: TGTGCCAGCGCAATGAACACTGAAGCTTTCTTT.

This clonotype came up many times. The chain carries TRBV5-1 and TRBJ2-7; 9 bases fit TRBD1. Trimming cost V 6 bases and J 1 base; bases outside gene matches: 5. Germline values: CDR1 SGHRS, CDR2 YFSETQ. The length of the CDR3 is 14 residues. CDR3 loop: CASKSGTGSYEQYF. DNA for the CDR3: TGCGCCAGCAAGTCCGGGACAGGGTCCTACGAGCAGTACTTC.

This clonotype has only a few counts. The rearrangement joins TRBV19 to TRBJ2-5; weak D call: TRBD2 (6 bases). Trimming removed 6 bases at V and 2 bases at J, with 13 bases between. This CDR3 is built from 14 residues. The germline V gene has CDR1 LNHDA and CDR2 SQIVND (reference sequence). The CDR3 bases are TGTGCCAGTAGCAGACTCCGGGAGCAAGAGACCCAGTACTTC. Translating gives CASSRLREQETQYF.

V and J are TRBV5-1 and TRBJ1-6, with 7 positions matching TRBD1. J lost 3 bases, V lost 7 bases, and 7 bases had no gene match. The CDR3 spans 15 residues. Germline CDR1 reads SGHRS; CDR2 reads YFSETQ. The CDR3 DNA sequence: TGCGCCAGCGGATCCGGGGACAGCTATAATTCACCCCTCCACTTT. This sequence encodes CASGSGDSYNSPLHF. The whole variable domain, remainder taken from reference TRBV5-1 and TRBJ1-6, is KAGVTQTPRYLIKTRGQQVTLSCSPISGHRSVSWYQQTPGQGLQFLFEYFSETQRNKGNFPGRFSGRQFSNSRSEMNVSTLELGDSALYLCASGSGDSYNSPLHFGNGTRLTVT.

This clonotype was detected ten times or more. The V gene is TRBV11-1, the J gene TRBJ2-5; 8 bases fit TRBD1. Per germline, CDR1 SGHAT and CDR2 FQDESV (reference sequence). The CDR3 runs 15 residues. The V and J ends lost 5 bases and 2 bases, in that order; junction bases with no gene match: 7. CDR3 loop: CASSRGQGPQETQYF. The CDR3 DNA reads as TGTGCCAGCAGCCGAGGACAGGGCCCACAAGAGACCCAGTACTTC.

This clonotype showed up many times. The rearrangement joins TRBV12-3 or TRBV12-4 to TRBJ1-2; TRBD1 matches 7 bases. The CDR3 extends over 17 amino acids. V shed 6 bases and J 6 bases; nucleotides not matched to a gene: 19. Here the CDR3 reads CASSPGGGAGGKHGYTF. The CDR3 DNA follows: TGTGCCAGCAGCCCTGGGGGTGGGGCAGGGGGAAAGCATGGCTACACCTTC.

This clonotype showed up many times. The CDR3 sequence is CASSTTDRATYEQYF. CDR3 sequence (DNA): TGTGCCAGCAGCACCACAGACAGGGCTACCTACGAGCAGTACTTC. The J gene is TRBJ2-7, the V gene TRBV7-8; 7 bases agree with TRBD1. The V gene's germline CDR1 is SGHVS and CDR2 FQNEAQ. V was clipped by 5 bases and J by 2 bases; unmatched bases: 9. The CDR3 extends over 15 amino acids.

This clonotype occurred many times. J is TRBJ2-7 and V is TRBV28, with D possibly TRBD1 on 5 matching bases. Germline-derived CDR1 and CDR2 are MDHEN and SYDVKM. The CDR3 contains 16 residues. V was cut by 5 bases and J by 2 bases, with 19 bases left in between. The CDR3: CASSRNLQEGTYEQYF. The DNA for the CDR3 is TGTGCCAGCAGTCGAAACCTACAGGAAGGGACCTACGAGCAGTACTTC.

This clonotype has a handful of counts. The V call is TRBV18, the J call TRBJ2-7, with 8 bases aligning to TRBD1. The J segment lost 3 bases and the V segment lost 6 bases, leaving 4 bases of the junction unmatched. The germline V gene has CDR1 KGHSH and CDR2 LQKENI. The length of the CDR3 is 13 residues. The CDR3 sequence: CASSKDRVYEQYF. The CDR3 coding sequence is TGTGCCAGCTCGAAGGACAGGGTCTACGAGCAGTACTTC.

This clonotype was detected many times. In DNA, the CDR3 is TGTGCCAGCAGCTCGATCAGCGGGACTGGAAGTTACGAGCAGTACTTC. Amino acids: CASSSISGTGSYEQYF. V and J are TRBV11-2 and TRBJ2-7, with 7 bases identical to TRBD2. Germline assignment: CDR1 SGHAT and CDR2 FQNNGV. V shed 4 bases and J 4 bases; nucleotides not matched to a gene: 13. CDR3 size: 16 residues.